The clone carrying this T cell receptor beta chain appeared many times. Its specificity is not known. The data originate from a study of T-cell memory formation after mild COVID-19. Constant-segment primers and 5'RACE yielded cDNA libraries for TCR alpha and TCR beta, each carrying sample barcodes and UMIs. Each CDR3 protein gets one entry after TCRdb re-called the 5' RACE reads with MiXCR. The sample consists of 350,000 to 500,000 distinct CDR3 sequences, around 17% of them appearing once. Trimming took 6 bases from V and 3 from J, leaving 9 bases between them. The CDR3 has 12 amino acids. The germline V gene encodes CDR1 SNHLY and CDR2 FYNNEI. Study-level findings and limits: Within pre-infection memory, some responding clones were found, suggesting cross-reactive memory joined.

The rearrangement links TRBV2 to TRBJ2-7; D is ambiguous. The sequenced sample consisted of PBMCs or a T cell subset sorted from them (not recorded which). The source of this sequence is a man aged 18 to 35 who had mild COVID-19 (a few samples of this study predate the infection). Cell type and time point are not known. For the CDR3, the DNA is TGTGCCAGCAGCCAAGACATCTACGAGCAGTACTTC. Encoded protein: CASSQDIYEQYF.